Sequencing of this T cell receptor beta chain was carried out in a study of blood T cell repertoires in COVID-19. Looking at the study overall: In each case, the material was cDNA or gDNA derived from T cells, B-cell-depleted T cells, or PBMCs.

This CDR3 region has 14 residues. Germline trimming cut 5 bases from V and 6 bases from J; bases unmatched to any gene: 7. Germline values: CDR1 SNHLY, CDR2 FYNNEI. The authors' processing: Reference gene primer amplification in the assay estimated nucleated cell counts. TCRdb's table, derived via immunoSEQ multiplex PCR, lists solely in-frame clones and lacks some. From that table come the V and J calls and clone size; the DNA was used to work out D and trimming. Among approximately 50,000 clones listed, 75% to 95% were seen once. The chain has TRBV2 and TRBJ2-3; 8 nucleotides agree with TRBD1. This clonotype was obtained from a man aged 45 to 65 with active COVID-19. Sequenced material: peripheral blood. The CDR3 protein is CASSNPTGADTQYF. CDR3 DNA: TGTGCCAGCAGTAACCCGACAGGGGCGGATACGCAGTATTTT.